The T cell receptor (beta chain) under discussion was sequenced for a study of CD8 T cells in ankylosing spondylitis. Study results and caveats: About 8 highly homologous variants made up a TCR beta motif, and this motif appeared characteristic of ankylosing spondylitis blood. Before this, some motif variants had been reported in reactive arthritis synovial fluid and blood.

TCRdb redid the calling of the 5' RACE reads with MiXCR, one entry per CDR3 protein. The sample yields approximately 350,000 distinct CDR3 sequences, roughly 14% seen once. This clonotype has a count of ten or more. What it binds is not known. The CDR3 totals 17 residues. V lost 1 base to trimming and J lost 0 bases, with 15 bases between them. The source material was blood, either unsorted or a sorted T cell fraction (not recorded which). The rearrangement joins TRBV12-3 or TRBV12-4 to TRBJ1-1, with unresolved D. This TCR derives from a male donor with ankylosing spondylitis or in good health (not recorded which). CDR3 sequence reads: CASSLGRPGPLNTEAFF. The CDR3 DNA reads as TGTGCCAGCAGTTTAGGCAGGCCCGGCCCACTGAACACTGAAGCTTTCTTT.